Shown below are 5 T cell receptor beta chains from a single sample sequenced in a study of OX40 agonist ivuxolimab in advanced cancers. Measured with immunoSEQ multiplex PCR; TCRdb has only the in-frame clones, and not every one. The sample has about 30,000 clones; approximately 91% are singletons. Sequencing was performed on CD4+ or CD8+ T cells sorted from blood, taken in a trial of the OX40 agonist ivuxolimab. The receptors come from an adult with an advanced solid tumor such as melanoma, head and neck, liver or kidney cancer.

This rearrangement joins TRBV27 to TRBJ2-1; D is undetermined. The CDR3 has 16 residues. The V gene's germline CDR1 is MNHEY and CDR2 SMNVEV (reference sequence). The V end lost 4 bases, the J end lost 2 bases, and 15 bases lay between the germline ends. The CDR3 sequence is CASSSSPRPPYNEQFF. The DNA of the CDR3 is TGTGCCAGCAGTTCCTCCCCCAGGCCCCCCTACAATGAGCAGTTCTTC.

The sample holds one count of this clone. The V gene is TRBV27, the J gene TRBJ2-7; 9 positions match TRBD1. V shed 6 bases and J 1 base; nucleotides not matched to a gene: 7. This CDR3 spans 15 amino acids. Looked up from germline, CDR1 is MNHEY and CDR2 is SMNVEV (reference sequence). The CDR3 DNA reads as TGTGCCAGCAGCCTCGGGACAGGGTCATCCTACGAGCAGTACTTC. It is translated as CASSLGTGSSYEQYF.

The rearrangement joins TRBV12-5 to TRBJ2-1; D gene unclear. V dropped 1 base and J dropped 8 bases, with 18 bases sitting between them. The germline CDR1 and CDR2 sequences are LGHNT and FRNRAP. This CDR3 has 16 amino acids. The CDR3, as DNA: TGTGCTAGTGGTTTGGAACCGCCGCGGCCCGACGATGAGCAGTTCTTC. This sequence encodes CASGLEPPRPDDEQFF.

This chain joins TRBV6-5 and TRBJ2-7; a weak D match, TRBD2 (5 bases). The CDR3 is 15 amino acids. The V gene lost 6 bases and the J gene lost 2 bases, with 17 bases spanning the gap. CDR1 and CDR2 from the germline V gene are MNHEY and SVGAGI. CDR3 loop: CASRDWRGNPYEQYF. CDR3 nucleotide sequence: TGTGCCAGCAGGGACTGGAGAGGTAACCCCTACGAGCAGTACTTC.

The rearrangement uses TRBV19 and TRBJ1-1, with D possibly being TRBD1 (5 bases). V lost 5 bases and J lost 8, with 15 bases in between. Germline CDR1 and CDR2: LNHDA and SQIVND (reference sequence). The CDR3 contains 13 residues. The CDR3 sequence is CASSLPPGQEAFF. Written as DNA, the CDR3 is TGTGCCAGTAGTCTCCCCCCGGGGCAGGAAGCTTTCTTT.